This record looks at one TCR beta chain sequence and its context. As yet, its antigen is unknown. Among the unsorted PBMC samples, replicate PCRs used roughly 300 ng DNA, approximately 30,000 T cell genomes. Assay used: immunoSEQ multiplex PCR; TCRdb lists only in-frame clones, some missing. Of hundreds of thousands of clones in the sample, more than 75% are singletons; the top ten hold approximately 13%. These data are taken from a study of shared clonotypes between healthy human individuals. Study results and caveats: The expectation was that sequencing depth would affect clonotype sharing among donors.

The clonotype was recovered from a middle-aged woman in good health. Some clones in this sample may be carry-over from other donors' samples. The sample taken for sequencing was PBMCs.

The CDR3 DNA reads TGTGCCAGCAGCCCCGGGACAGGGCTCGGCGGGACTGAAGCTTTCTTT. It is translated as CASSPGTGLGGTEAFF. The V call is TRBV5-6, the J call TRBJ1-1, with TRBD1 identical over 9 bases. The J segment lost 5 bases and the V segment lost 4 bases, leaving 12 bases of the junction unmatched. CDR3 length: 16 amino acids. Germline V gene data show CDR1 as SGHDT and CDR2 as YYEEEE.